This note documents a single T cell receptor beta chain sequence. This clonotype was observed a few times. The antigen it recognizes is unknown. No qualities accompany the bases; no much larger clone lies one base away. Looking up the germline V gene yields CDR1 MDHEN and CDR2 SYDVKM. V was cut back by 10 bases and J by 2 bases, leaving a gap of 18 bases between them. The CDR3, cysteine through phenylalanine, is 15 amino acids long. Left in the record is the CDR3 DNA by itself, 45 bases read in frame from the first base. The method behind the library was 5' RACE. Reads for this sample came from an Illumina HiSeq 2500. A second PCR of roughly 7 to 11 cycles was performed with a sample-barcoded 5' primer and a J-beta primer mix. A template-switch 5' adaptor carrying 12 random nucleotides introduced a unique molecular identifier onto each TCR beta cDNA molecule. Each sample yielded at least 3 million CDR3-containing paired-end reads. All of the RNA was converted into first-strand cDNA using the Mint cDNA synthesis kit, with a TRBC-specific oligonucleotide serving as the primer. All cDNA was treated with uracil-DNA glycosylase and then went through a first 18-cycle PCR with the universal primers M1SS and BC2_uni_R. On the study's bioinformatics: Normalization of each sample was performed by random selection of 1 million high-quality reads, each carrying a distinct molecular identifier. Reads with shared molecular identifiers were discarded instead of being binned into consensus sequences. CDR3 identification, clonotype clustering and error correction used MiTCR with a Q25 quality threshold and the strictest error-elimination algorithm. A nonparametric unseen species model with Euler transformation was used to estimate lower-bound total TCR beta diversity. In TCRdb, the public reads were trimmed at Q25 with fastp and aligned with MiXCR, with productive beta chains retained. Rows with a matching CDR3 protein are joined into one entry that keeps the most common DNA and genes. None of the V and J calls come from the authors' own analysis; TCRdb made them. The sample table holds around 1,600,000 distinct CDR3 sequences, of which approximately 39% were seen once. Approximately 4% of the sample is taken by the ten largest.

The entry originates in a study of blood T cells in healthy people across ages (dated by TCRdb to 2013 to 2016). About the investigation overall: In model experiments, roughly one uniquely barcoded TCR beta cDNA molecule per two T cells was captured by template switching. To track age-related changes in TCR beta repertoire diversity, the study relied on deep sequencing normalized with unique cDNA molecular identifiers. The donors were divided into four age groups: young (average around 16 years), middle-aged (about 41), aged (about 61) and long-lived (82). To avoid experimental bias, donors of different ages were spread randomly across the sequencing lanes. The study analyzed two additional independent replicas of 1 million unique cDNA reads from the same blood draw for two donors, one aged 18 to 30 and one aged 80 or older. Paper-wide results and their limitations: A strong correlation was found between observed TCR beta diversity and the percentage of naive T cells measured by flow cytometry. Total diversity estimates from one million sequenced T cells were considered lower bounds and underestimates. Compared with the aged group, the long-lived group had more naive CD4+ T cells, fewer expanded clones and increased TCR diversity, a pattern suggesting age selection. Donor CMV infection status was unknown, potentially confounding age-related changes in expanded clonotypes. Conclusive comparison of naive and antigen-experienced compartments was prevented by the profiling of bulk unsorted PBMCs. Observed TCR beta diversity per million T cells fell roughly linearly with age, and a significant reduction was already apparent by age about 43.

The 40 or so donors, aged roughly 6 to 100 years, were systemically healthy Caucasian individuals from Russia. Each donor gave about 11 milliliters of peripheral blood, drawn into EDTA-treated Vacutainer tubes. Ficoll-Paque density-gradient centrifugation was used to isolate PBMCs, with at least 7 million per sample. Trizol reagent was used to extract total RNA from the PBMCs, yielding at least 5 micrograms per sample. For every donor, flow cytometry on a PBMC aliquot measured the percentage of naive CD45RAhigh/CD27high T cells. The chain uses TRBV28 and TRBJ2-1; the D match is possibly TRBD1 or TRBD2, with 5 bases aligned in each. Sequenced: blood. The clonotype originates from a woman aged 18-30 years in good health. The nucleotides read TGTGCCACCTGGGGGACGGGTCGTGCCTACAATGAGCAGTTCTTC. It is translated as CATWGTGRAYNEQFF.